This T cell receptor (beta chain) was profiled in a study of blood T cell repertoires in COVID-19. The overall study: Sample material is recorded as cDNA or gDNA derived from T cells, B-cell-depleted T cells, or PBMCs.

This clone was picked up one time. Study processing details: Nucleated cell number was recorded as an estimate derived from reference gene primer amplification. Profiled with immunoSEQ multiplex PCR; TCRdb holds only in-frame clones, not every one. The D gene and trimming were derived from the DNA, and the V and J assignments and clone size from that table. The repertoire holds tens of thousands of clones, with 65% to 90% as singletons. This CDR3 spans 14 amino acids. Germline V gene data show CDR1 as SEHNR and CDR2 as FQNEAQ (reference sequence). V shed 0 bases, J shed 8 bases, and the junction held 6 bases outside the gene matches.

The sequence was obtained from a woman aged 80 or over with active or convalescent COVID-19. The rearrangement joins TRBV7-9 to TRBJ1-2; 7 bases map to TRBD1. The sequenced material came from peripheral blood. CDR3 coding DNA: TGTGCCAGCAGCTTAGCGGGGACAGCGAGGGGCTACACCTTC. It is translated as CASSLAGTARGYTF.